These 8 T cell receptor beta chains came from one sample sequenced in a study of T cell responses to AZD1222 COVID-19 vaccine. Method: immunoSEQ multiplex PCR; TCRdb's copy keeps in-frame clones and lacks some. This sample carries about 120,000 clones, about 85% of them seen once, and the ten largest clones take 2.5% to 3.5%. Sequencing used peripheral blood, obtained 28 days after the second AZD1222 dose. The receptors shown here come from an adult who received the AZD1222 COVID-19 vaccine.

The chain's CDR3 is CASSSLANSYNEQFF. The CDR3 bases are TGTGCCAGCAGCTCACTAGCCAACTCCTACAATGAGCAGTTCTTC. The chain links TRBV6-5 to TRBJ2-1; a weak D match, TRBD2 (6 bases). Germline CDR1 MNHEY, CDR2 SVGAGI. The germline V and J ends were trimmed by 6 bases and 0 bases, with 12 bases remaining between them. This CDR3 region has 15 residues.

V is TRBV7-2 and J is TRBJ2-2; TRBD1 matches 8 bases. The germline V gene has CDR1 SGHTA and CDR2 FQGNSA. CDR3 size: 16 residues. The trim removed 3 bases at V and 4 bases at J, leaving 7 bases unmatched. The CDR3 bases are TGTGCCAGCAGCTTTACAGGGGGGATGGGCACCGGGGAGCTGTTTTTT. Protein product: CASSFTGGMGTGELFF.

The chain recombines TRBV7-3 with TRBJ2-1; D possibly corresponds to TRBD1 (5 bases). With 2 bases removed from V and 8 bases from J, the gap between germline ends came to 13 bases. This CDR3 has 14 amino acids. Germline V lookup: CDR1 SGHTA, CDR2 FQGTGA. The CDR3 sequence is CASSLSGRVDEQFF. The CDR3 coding sequence is TGTGCCAGCAGCTTATCCGGCAGGGTCGATGAGCAGTTCTTC.

This chain uses TRBV11-2 with TRBJ2-6, with D hard to call. The V gene's germline CDR1 is SGHAT and CDR2 FQNNGV. The CDR3 spans 13 residues. V was pared by 5 bases and J by 1 base, with 3 bases between. The CDR3 spells CASSQSGANVLTF. CDR3 nucleotide sequence: TGTGCCAGCAGCCAATCTGGGGCCAACGTCCTGACTTTC. The entire variable domain, with the rest obtained from reference TRBV11-2 and TRBJ2-6, is as follows: EAGVAQSPRYKIIEKRQSVAFWCNPISGHATLYWYQQILGQGPKLLIQFQNNGVVDDSQLPKDRFSAERLKGVDSTLKIQPAKLEDSAVYLCASSQSGANVLTFGAGSRLTVL.

This clone appeared once. J is TRBJ2-7 and V is TRBV6-5; possible D gene TRBD2, 5 bases. CDR1 and CDR2 (germline): MNHEY, SVGAGI. V was shortened by 2 bases and J by 5 bases, with 10 bases between the two germline ends. This CDR3 region has 13 residues. For the CDR3, the DNA is TGTGCCAGCAGTTACAGAGGGCTCGACGAGCAGTACTTC. Its protein product is CASSYRGLDEQYF.

This chain joins TRBV7-9 and TRBJ1-1; TRBD1 is a possible D gene (6 bases). V lost 4 bases to trimming and J lost 11 bases, with 17 bases between them. The germline V gene encodes CDR1 SEHNR and CDR2 FQNEAQ (reference sequence). This CDR3 is 13 amino acids long. The CDR3 region has the DNA TGTGCCAGCAGCTCCGCACCCCAGGGGTTTGCTTTCTTT. Its translation: CASSSAPQGFAFF.

The CDR3 bases are TGTGCCAGCTCACCAGCCGGGGTACGCAATCAGCCCCAGCATTTT. As protein: CASSPAGVRNQPQHF. The chain recombines TRBV18 with TRBJ1-5, with no clear D. The CDR3 consists of 15 residues. The V and J ends lost 2 bases and 2 bases respectively, with 10 bases between them. From germline, CDR1 is KGHSH and CDR2 LQKENI. Full variable domain (outside the CDR3, taken from reference TRBV18 and TRBJ1-5): NAGVMQNPRHLVRRRGQEARLRCSPMKGHSHVYWYRQLPEEGLKFMVYLQKENIIDESGMPKERFSAEFPKEGPSILRIQQVVRGDSAAYFCASSPAGVRNQPQHFGDGTRLSIL.

The chain combines TRBV6-1 with TRBJ1-4; TRBD1 is a possible D gene (6 bases). The V gene's germline CDR1 is MNHNS and CDR2 SASEGT. This CDR3 is 13 amino acids long. V lost 2 bases and J 6 bases, leaving 7 bases between the germline ends. As DNA, the CDR3 is TGTGCCAGCAGTGAACCAGGGGATGAAAAACTGTTTTTT. Translating gives CASSEPGDEKLFF.